Following are 17 T cell receptor beta chains from one sample sequenced in a study of beta chain features in type 1 diabetes. Findings and caveats of the study: There was a moderate but significant shortening of TCRB CDR3s in all four CD4+ subsets of Type 1 diabetes patients.

The isolated RNA, all of it, was reverse transcribed, so expressed TCRB transcripts were what got sequenced. The protocol was immunoSEQ multiplex PCR, while the TCRdb copy is restricted to in-frame clones and leaves out a portion. Among a few hundred thousand clones listed, 9.6% were seen once. Their recognized antigens are unknown. Source material: central memory CD4+ T cells from blood. The receptor set was obtained from a man between 25 and 39 years old with type 1 diabetes.

This clone was observed many times. The chain has TRBV14 and TRBJ2-1; the D gene is possibly TRBD1 (5 bases). Germline CDR1 and CDR2: SGHDN and FVKESK. This CDR3 is 13 amino acids long. The V gene lost 6 bases and the J gene lost 6 bases, with 12 bases spanning the gap. CDR3 sequence (DNA): TGTGCCAGCAGAGGTACAGGTTCCAATGAGCAGTTCTTC. This encodes CASRGTGSNEQFF.

The table lists this clone with a few counts. The rearrangement links TRBV30 to TRBJ2-3, with TRBD1 identical over 9 bases. Germline trimming cut 2 bases from V and 5 bases from J; bases unmatched to any gene: 2. The V gene's germline CDR1 is GTSNPN and CDR2 SVGIG (reference sequence). The length of the CDR3 is 13 residues. The chain's CDR3 is CAWSRDRVDTQYF. The CDR3 DNA follows: TGTGCCTGGAGTAGGGACAGGGTAGATACGCAGTATTTT.

This clone was counted only a few times. The gene calls are TRBV5-5 and TRBJ2-3; 9 bases match TRBD1. CDR3 length: 15 residues. Germline loops: CDR1 SGHKS, CDR2 YYEKEE (reference sequence). Trimming at V came to 0 bases and at J to 2 bases, leaving 1 base not matched to a gene. Written as DNA, the CDR3 is TGTGCCAGCAGCTTGGGGACAGGGGTCACAGATACGCAGTATTTT. Translating it yields CASSLGTGVTDTQYF. Full variable domain (rest looked up from reference TRBV5-5 and TRBJ2-3): DAGVTQSPTHLIKTRGQQVTLRCSPISGHKSVSWYQQVLGQGPQFIFQYYEKEERGRGNFPDRFSARQFPNYSSELNVNALLLGDSALYLCASSLGTGVTDTQYFGPGTRLTVL.

This chain uses TRBV30 with TRBJ1-4; 7 bases match TRBD1. The J segment lost 2 bases and the V segment lost 2 bases, leaving 2 bases of the junction unmatched. The CDR3 has 14 residues. Germline V gene sequence: CDR1 GTSNPN, CDR2 SVGIG (reference sequence). Here the CDR3 DNA reads TGTGCCTGGAGTACGGACAGGACTAATGAAAAACTGTTTTTT. It codes for CAWSTDRTNEKLFF.

The chain carries TRBV28 and TRBJ2-7, with no clear D. Trimming pared 6 bases from V and 0 bases from J, leaving 9 bases between. Germline CDR1 is MDHEN and CDR2 is SYDVKM. The CDR3 is 13 residues long. This chain's CDR3 is CASSLQSSYEQYF. Here the CDR3 DNA reads TGTGCCAGCAGCCTACAGAGCTCCTACGAGCAGTACTTC.

This clone appeared a few times. The rearrangement uses TRBV4-1 and TRBJ2-5; 10 bases align to TRBD2. J lost 5 bases, V lost 2 bases, and 8 bases had no gene match. The CDR3 extends over 16 amino acids. Germline CDR1 and CDR2: MGHRA and YSYEKL. For the CDR3, the DNA is TGCGCCAGCAGCCAATCCCGGCTAGCGGGAGTGGAGACCCAGTACTTC. It specifies CASSQSRLAGVETQYF.

The chain links TRBV27 to TRBJ2-7, with D possibly TRBD1 on 5 matching bases. The CDR3 covers 14 residues. Looked up from germline, CDR1 is MNHEY and CDR2 is SMNVEV (reference sequence). The V and J ends lost 5 bases and 1 base respectively, with 12 bases between them. The chain's CDR3 is CASSPPQGSYEQYF. The CDR3 nucleotides are TGTGCCAGCAGTCCCCCCCAGGGTTCCTACGAGCAGTACTTC.

The rearrangement uses TRBV7-9 and TRBJ1-5, with 9 bases lining up with TRBD1. The CDR3 covers 15 residues. V dropped 4 bases and J dropped 5; count of bases not matched to a gene: 6. Looked up from germline, CDR1 is SEHNR and CDR2 is FQNEAQ (reference sequence). DNA for the CDR3: TGTGCCAGCAGCTCGATCGGGACAGGGTATCAGCCCCAGCATTTT. This sequence encodes CASSSIGTGYQPQHF.

The chain employs TRBV18 and TRBJ2-7; 13 positions agree with TRBD2. The CDR3 runs to 16 residues. Losses at the gene ends were 0 bases for V and 3 bases for J; bases not matched to a gene: 2. CDR1 and CDR2 from the germline V gene are KGHSH and LQKENI. The CDR3 region has the DNA TGTGCCAGCTCACCACCGGGACTAGCGGGGAACTACGAGCAGTACTTC. As protein: CASSPPGLAGNYEQYF.

This clone was seen only a few times. The chain is built from TRBV6-6 and TRBJ2-1; D possibly matches TRBD1 or TRBD2 (5 bases each). Trimming took off 7 bases at V and 4 bases at J, with 14 bases between the two ends. CDR3 size: 14 residues. From germline, CDR1 is MNHNY and CDR2 SVGAGI (reference sequence). The CDR3 region is CASNPGARYNEQFF. For the CDR3, the DNA is TGTGCCAGCAATCCCGGGGCTCGTTACAATGAGCAGTTCTTC.

The gene calls are TRBV5-1 and TRBJ1-4; possibly TRBD1 for D (6 bases). This CDR3 contains 15 residues. Germline V gives CDR1 SGHRS, CDR2 YFSETQ. Trimming took 4 bases from V and 4 from J, leaving 14 bases between them. The CDR3 nucleotides are TGCGCCAGCAGCCGCCCCGAGGGGGATAATGAAAAACTGTTTTTT. It specifies CASSRPEGDNEKLFF.

This clone was seen once. This chain connects TRBV5-1 to TRBJ1-1; D is possibly TRBD1 (5 bases). Germline V gives CDR1 SGHRS, CDR2 YFSETQ. The CDR3 totals 14 residues. V was trimmed by 4 bases and J by 3 bases, leaving 13 bases between them. The DNA for the CDR3 is TGCGCCAGCAGCCCTGAGGGGCTAGACACTGAAGCTTTCTTT. Its protein product is CASSPEGLDTEAFF.

The chain uses TRBV5-4 and TRBJ1-4; no reliable D call. Trimming removed 1 base from V and 4 bases from J, with 11 bases in between. Germline CDR1 is SGHNT and CDR2 is YYREEE (reference sequence). The CDR3 is 15 amino acids. In DNA, the CDR3 is TGTGCCAGCAGCTTGAATTCATTCCGTAATGAAAAACTGTTTTTT. The encoded protein is CASSLNSFRNEKLFF. Looking up the rest from reference TRBV5-4 and TRBJ1-4 gives the full variable domain: ETGVTQSPTHLIKTRGQQVTLRCSSQSGHNTVSWYQQALGQGPQFIFQYYREEENGRGNFPPRFSGLQFPNYSSELNVNALELDDSALYLCASSLNSFRNEKLFFGSGTQLSVL.

CDR3 bases: TGTGCCACCAGCAGTCCGGGACACTCTAATCAGCCCCAGCATTTT. Translating it yields CATSSPGHSNQPQHF. V is TRBV15 and J is TRBJ1-5; D possibly corresponds to TRBD1 (6 bases). Trimming pared 3 bases from V and 4 bases from J, leaving 13 bases between. The CDR3 totals 15 residues. Germline CDR1 LNHNV, CDR2 YYDKDF (reference sequence).

This clone was picked up a small number of times. The rearrangement uses TRBV4-2 and TRBJ2-5; 9 bases align to TRBD2. Germline values: CDR1 LGHNA, CDR2 YNFKEQ. V lost 0 bases, J lost 2 bases, and 13 bases stayed unmatched. The CDR3 length is 19 residues. CDR3 DNA sequence: TGTGCCAGCAGCCAAGATACCGAGCGGGAGGCCAACATACAAGAGACCCAGTACTTC. This encodes CASSQDTEREANIQETQYF.

The gene calls are TRBV21-1 and TRBJ2-1; the listed D gene, TRBD2, was not tested against the DNA. TRBV21-1 is tagged as a pseudogene. The length of the CDR3 is 16 residues. The CDR3 reads CASSSSSGSLNNEQFF. The CDR3 DNA is TGTGCCAGCAGCTCCAGTAGCGGGAGTCTGAACAATGAGCAGTTCTTC.

The rearrangement uses TRBV7-3 and TRBJ1-4, with TRBD1 matching 8 bases. CDR1 is SGHTA, CDR2 FQGTGA, per germline. Trimming took 8 bases from V and 7 from J; bases not matched to a gene: 9. CDR3 length: 14 amino acids. CDR3 amino acids: CASRRTGTGEKLFF. As DNA, the CDR3 is TGTGCCAGCCGGAGGACAGGGACGGGTGAAAAACTGTTTTTT.